This TCR beta chain came from a study of T cells in tumors after PD-1 blockade. Genomic DNA template from tumor biopsies or peripheral blood, roughly 616 ng to 6,500 ng input. TCRdb's copy holds only in-frame clones and misses some; the assay was immunoSEQ multiplex PCR. The sample consists of around 45,000 clones, approximately 80% of them appearing once. Looked up from germline, CDR1 is WNHNN and CDR2 is SYGVQD (reference sequence). The J segment lost 7 bases and the V segment lost 4 bases, leaving 10 bases of the junction unmatched. The CDR3 sequence is 14 residues long. This receptor was obtained from a human donor with advanced basal cell or squamous cell carcinoma (not recorded which). The J gene is TRBJ2-7, the V gene TRBV10-1; 7 nucleotides agree with TRBD2. Sequencing used PBMCs, obtained before anti-PD-1 therapy. The CDR3 here is CASSALAGLGEQYF. CDR3 nucleotides: TGCGCCAGCAGTGCCTTAGCGGGCCTTGGGGAGCAGTACTTC.